These 6 T cell receptor beta chains came from one sample sequenced in a study of blood T cell repertoires in COVID-19. Here immunoSEQ multiplex PCR was the method, and the copy in TCRdb shows in-frame clones only, minus some. Among 110,000 to 150,000 clones listed, 65% to 80% were seen once. The sequencing sample was made of peripheral blood. These receptors all stem from a woman in her sixties or seventies with acute or convalescent COVID-19.

CDR3 in DNA: TGTGCCACCCTCGCTAGCAGTACGCAGTATTTT. Encoded protein: CATLASSTQYF. J is TRBJ2-3 and V is TRBV27; possible D gene TRBD2, 5 bases. The CDR3 consists of 11 residues. V was trimmed by 10 bases and J by 8 bases, leaving 13 bases between them. CDR1 is MNHEY, CDR2 SMNVEV, per germline (reference sequence).

This clone was counted between two and nine times. V gene TRBV6-1 combines with J gene TRBJ2-1; 9 bases align to TRBD2. Germline CDR1 reads MNHNS; CDR2 reads SASEGT. V dropped 3 bases and J dropped 4; count of bases not matched to a gene: 7. The CDR3 sequence is 16 residues long. CDR3 in amino acids: CASSDPLAGTYNEQFF. The CDR3 nucleotides read TGTGCCAGCAGTGATCCGCTAGCGGGGACTTACAATGAGCAGTTCTTC.

This chain connects TRBV30 to TRBJ2-2, with TRBD1 matching 11 bases. The CDR3 loop spans 17 amino acids. With 0 bases clipped from V and 6 bases from J, the junction kept 9 bases outside the gene matches. Per germline, CDR1 GTSNPN and CDR2 SVGIG (reference sequence). The CDR3 reads CAWSVQWGQGDSGELFF. CDR3 in DNA: TGTGCCTGGAGTGTACAATGGGGACAGGGGGACTCCGGGGAGCTGTTTTTT.

The V gene is TRBV5-1, the J gene TRBJ1-5, with a possible D match to TRBD1 (6 bases). Germline CDR1 SGHRS, CDR2 YFSETQ. This CDR3 has 13 residues. V lost 0 bases and J lost 6, with 7 bases in between. The CDR3: CASSLAGVQPQHF. The CDR3, as DNA: TGCGCCAGCAGCTTGGCAGGGGTTCAGCCCCAGCATTTT. The whole variable domain, remainder taken from reference TRBV5-1 and TRBJ1-5, is KAGVTQTPRYLIKTRGQQVTLSCSPISGHRSVSWYQQTPGQGLQFLFEYFSETQRNKGNFPGRFSGRQFSNSRSEMNVSTLELGDSALYLCASSLAGVQPQHFGDGTRLSIL.

The V call is TRBV5-1, the J call TRBJ2-1; D gene ambiguous. V was cut by 0 bases and J by 1 base, with 11 bases left in between. Per the germline V gene, CDR1 is SGHRS and CDR2 is YFSETQ. The CDR3 is 16 residues long. DNA for the CDR3: TGCGCCAGCAGCTTGGGCGGTCCGGGTTCCTACAATGAGCAGTTCTTC. Translation: CASSLGGPGSYNEQFF.

The chain joins TRBV3-1 (or the pseudogene TRBV3-2) to TRBJ2-7, with D perhaps matching TRBD2 (6 bases). The CDR3 runs 16 residues. Trimming removed 1 base from V and 3 bases from J, with 16 bases in between. In germline, CDR1 is LGHDT, CDR2 YNNKEL (reference sequence). CDR3 sequence (DNA): TGTGCCAGCAGCCAAGCCCGAGGTAGCGGCAACTACGAGCAGTACTTC. Its translation is CASSQARGSGNYEQYF.